This T cell receptor beta chain was recorded in a study of blood T cell dynamics during melanoma immunotherapy. Data came from immunoSEQ multiplex PCR; TCRdb stores just in-frame clones and leaves some out. Of about 11,000 clones listed, 80% are singletons. Time point specified: week 3, after first cycle of checkpoint inhibitor. Blood was drawn before treatment and at week 3 after checkpoint blockade. Germline-derived CDR1 and CDR2 are MNHNY and SVGAGI (reference sequence). V lost 6 bases, J lost 5 bases, and 16 bases lay in between. CDR3 length: 14 amino acids. Sequencing used blood, obtained from a patient treated with checkpoint blockade. This TCR derives from a human donor with melanoma. The V call is TRBV6-6, the J call TRBJ2-5; no clear D gene. The CDR3, as DNA: TGTGCCAGCAGACGGACCCTCCCCCGGGAGACCCAGTACTTC. Encoded protein: CASRRTLPRETQYF.